The 5 T cell receptor beta chains below come from one sample, sequenced in a study of glioma-infiltrating T cells (dated by TCRdb to the mid-2010s). Instrument on record: Illumina MiSeq. TCR alpha and beta CDR3 regions were amplified with the iRepertoire nested amplicon-rescue multiplex PCR (arm-PCR) platform from RNA. TCRdb trimmed the raw reads at Q25, called clones with MiXCR and kept productive beta chains. When rows share a CDR3 protein, they turn into one entry using the most common DNA and genes. In all, the sample holds 400,000 or so distinct CDR3 sequences, and 35% to 45% of those were seen once. The ten largest clones represent around 12% of the sample. The sample was glioma tissue, nonneoplastic brain tissue, or PBMCs (not recorded which). These receptors were obtained from a human donor with low-grade glioma or glioblastoma, undergoing nonglioma brain surgery, or in good health (not recorded which).

A note on this clonotype: The conserved phenylalanine or tryptophan normally closing the CDR3 is absent here, so this likely arose from a read error. The chain joins TRBV7-9 to TRBJ2-1, with D hard to call. V dropped 5 bases and J dropped 7 bases, with 3 bases sitting between them. This CDR3 comprises 10 residues. CDR1 is SEHNR and CDR2 is FQNEAQ in the germline V gene (reference sequence). CDR3 amino acids: CASSRNEQFL. For the CDR3, the DNA is TGTGCCAGCAGCCGGAATGAGCAGTTCCTC.

This clonotype has just a few counts. This rearrangement joins TRBV6-5 to TRBJ2-1, with 16 bases fitting TRBD2. V was clipped by 2 bases and J by 9 bases; unmatched bases: 7. This CDR3 spans 17 amino acids. The germline gives CDR1 MNHEY, CDR2 SVGAGI. The CDR3 nucleotides are TGTGCCAGCAGTTACCCCCCCGGGACTAGCGGGAGGGGTGAGCAGTTCTTC. Translated: CASSYPPGTSGRGEQFF.

The chain links TRBV11-2 to TRBJ1-1; D perhaps matches TRBD1 (6 bases). The V gene lost 4 bases and the J gene lost 3 bases, with 18 bases spanning the gap. Germline V CDR1 and CDR2: SGHAT, FQNNGV. The CDR3 is made up of 16 amino acids. CDR3 region: CASSSTGSPGDTEAFF. Written as DNA, the CDR3 is TGTGCCAGCAGCTCCACAGGGTCCCCCGGGGACACTGAAGCTTTCTTT.

The V gene is TRBV5-1, the J gene TRBJ2-1; a possible D gene is TRBD1 (5 bases). With 0 bases removed from V and 6 bases from J, the gap between germline ends came to 13 bases. This CDR3 comprises 15 residues. Germline CDR1 is SGHRS and CDR2 is YFSETQ. The CDR3 coding sequence is TGCGCCAGCAGCTTGGGAGACAGTGGTAGCAATGAGCAGTTCTTC. Residues: CASSLGDSGSNEQFF.

The chain uses TRBV4-1 and TRBJ2-1; no clear D. V dropped 4 bases and J dropped 9 bases, with 13 bases sitting between them. CDR3 length: 13 amino acids. Germline V gene data show CDR1 as MGHRA and CDR2 as YSYEKL. The CDR3 DNA reads TGCGCCAGCAGCCCGTTCTACCGACGTGAGCAGTTCTTC. Its protein product is CASSPFYRREQFF.